Below are 21 T cell receptor beta chains sequenced from a single sample in a study of response to subunit inactivated influenza vaccine. From the RT-PCR reads, TCRdb called clonotypes with MiXCR, one entry per CDR3 protein. Here the sample spans 500,000 to 650,000 distinct CDR3 sequences, 6% to 9% being singletons. Source: PBMCs from blood, taken roughly 24 months after vaccination. These receptor sequences come from a man aged 50-75 years who received an inactivated influenza vaccine.

This clonotype was recorded a few times. The V and J genes are TRBV5-5 and TRBJ1-2; the D is unclear. Germline loops: CDR1 SGHKS, CDR2 YYEKEE (reference sequence). The V gene lost 2 bases and the J gene lost 0 bases, with 11 bases spanning the gap. This CDR3 comprises 15 residues. The CDR3 nucleotides read TGTGCCAGCAGCTTCCTGTCAAATGCTAACTATGGCTACACCTTC. It yields the protein CASSFLSNANYGYTF.

This clonotype has more than one count but fewer than ten. The chain recombines TRBV3-1 with TRBJ1-4; 11 bases map to TRBD1. Germline CDR1 and CDR2: LGHDT and YNNKEL (reference sequence). The CDR3 spans 17 residues. The ends lost 4 bases at V and 8 bases at J; junction bases unmatched: 12. CDR3 residues: CASSPLSLDRGREKLFF. CDR3 DNA: TGTGCCAGCAGCCCACTGTCATTGGACAGGGGGCGCGAAAAACTGTTTTTT.

Only a few counts were recorded for this clonotype. The V and J genes are TRBV28 and TRBJ2-1; D tentatively reads TRBD1 or TRBD2 (5 bases each). The CDR3 is 16 amino acids. V was shortened by 5 bases and J by 0 bases, with 14 bases between the two germline ends. CDR1 MDHEN and CDR2 SYDVKM come from the germline V gene. The CDR3 sequence: CASSVGVPSSYNEQFF. CDR3 in DNA: TGTGCCAGCAGTGTGGGGGTCCCGAGCTCCTACAATGAGCAGTTCTTC. Looking up the rest from reference TRBV28 and TRBJ2-1 gives the full variable domain: DVKVTQSSRYLVKRTGEKVFLECVQDMDHENMFWYRQDPGLGLRLIYFSYDVKMKEKGDIPEGYSVSREKKERFSLILESASTNQTSMYLCASSVGVPSSYNEQFFGPGTRLTVL.

The chain couples TRBV4-1 to TRBJ2-1, with 9 bases matching TRBD2. CDR3 size: 18 residues. Germline V gene lookup returns CDR1 MGHRA and CDR2 YSYEKL. The trim removed 0 bases at V and 3 bases at J, leaving 9 bases unmatched. The CDR3 spells CASSQEAVGLASYNEQFF. In DNA, the CDR3 is TGCGCCAGCAGCCAAGAAGCGGTCGGACTAGCGAGCTACAATGAGCAGTTCTTC.

The V and J genes are TRBV3-1 and TRBJ1-2; D ambiguous. The CDR3 spans 17 residues. Germline CDR1 LGHDT, CDR2 YNNKEL (reference sequence). The V gene lost 0 bases and the J gene lost 8 bases, with 22 bases spanning the gap. The CDR3 is CASSQDLGRRGSQGYTF. DNA for the CDR3: TGTGCCAGCAGCCAAGATCTTGGTAGGCGGGGATCCCAGGGCTACACCTTC.

This clonotype showed up just a few times. The V call is TRBV28, the J call TRBJ1-5; possibly TRBD1 for D (5 bases). The CDR3 extends over 15 amino acids. Germline V lookup: CDR1 MDHEN, CDR2 SYDVKM. V dropped 1 base and J dropped 0 bases, with 7 bases sitting between them. This CDR3 reads CASSLYGGSNQPQHF. In DNA, the CDR3 is TGTGCCAGCAGTTTATATGGGGGTAGCAATCAGCCCCAGCATTTT.

This clonotype was observed a few times. This sequence joins TRBV9 and TRBJ2-7; TRBD1 might be the D (6 bases). Trimming removed 3 bases from V and 5 bases from J, with 18 bases in between. The CDR3 sequence is 15 residues long. The germline V gene encodes CDR1 SGDLS and CDR2 YYNGEE. CDR3 in amino acids: CASSGRDTKTHEQYF. CDR3 in DNA: TGTGCCAGCAGCGGCCGGGACACAAAGACCCACGAGCAGTACTTC.

This clonotype occurred a few times. The CDR3 nucleotides are TGTGCCAGCTCCCCGCCGGTTGGTAGGGAGACCCAGTACTTC. The encoded protein is CASSPPVGRETQYF. This chain connects TRBV12-3 or TRBV12-4 to TRBJ2-5; D unresolved. Trimming left V 8 bases short and J 5 bases short, with 18 bases between. This CDR3 has 14 amino acids.

The chain couples TRBV9 to TRBJ2-2; D gene unclear. Deletions cut 4 bases from V and 2 bases from J, with 12 bases between. The CDR3 sequence is 15 residues long. Germline CDR1 is SGDLS and CDR2 is YYNGEE. CDR3 sequence reads: CASSPVGQNTGELFF. The CDR3, as DNA: TGTGCCAGCAGCCCAGTAGGCCAAAACACCGGGGAGCTGTTTTTT.

This clonotype was found many times. V usage is TRBV6-5 and J usage is TRBJ1-2; D not resolved. Deletions cut 0 bases from V and 3 bases from J, with 14 bases between. CDR3 length: 16 residues. Germline-derived CDR1 and CDR2 are MNHEY and SVGAGI. This CDR3 reads CASSYSKSGVDYGYTF. As DNA, the CDR3 is TGTGCCAGCAGTTACTCGAAGTCAGGTGTGGACTATGGCTACACCTTC.

This clonotype was counted a few times. The gene calls are TRBV6-2 or TRBV6-3 and TRBJ1-6; D not certain. The germline V gene encodes CDR1 MNHEY and CDR2 SVGEGT. The CDR3 extends over 16 amino acids. V was cut by 6 bases and J by 0 bases, with 12 bases left in between. This CDR3 is CASSKIRSSYNSPLHF. Written as DNA, the CDR3 is TGTGCCAGCAGCAAAATCCGGAGCTCCTATAATTCACCCCTCCACTTT.

V is TRBV20-1 and J is TRBJ2-3; 15 bases are shared with TRBD2. The CDR3 has 17 amino acids. J lost 4 bases, V lost 5 bases, and 10 bases had no gene match. Germline CDR1 DFQATT, CDR2 SNEGSKA (reference sequence). The CDR3 protein is CSADGTSGGMGADTQYF. CDR3 DNA sequence: TGCAGTGCTGACGGGACTAGCGGGGGGATGGGCGCAGATACGCAGTATTTT.

The rearrangement uses TRBV5-6 and TRBJ2-5; TRBD1 is a possible D gene (6 bases). This CDR3 spans 14 amino acids. V lost 5 bases and J lost 1, with 12 bases in between. Germline assignment: CDR1 SGHDT and CDR2 YYEEEE. Written as DNA, the CDR3 is TGTGCCAGCAGGAAAGAGGGGGTCCAAGAGACCCAGTACTTC. This sequence encodes CASRKEGVQETQYF.

This clonotype was picked up a small number of times. The V and J genes are TRBV9 and TRBJ2-3; 11 bases are a match to TRBD2. Germline-derived CDR1 and CDR2 are SGDLS and YYNGEE. Trimming removed 4 bases from V and 4 bases from J; junction bases left unmatched: 11. The CDR3 is 17 residues long. CDR3 nucleotides: TGTGCCAGCAGCCCCGACTTGACTAGCGGGACAGCAGATACGCAGTATTTT. Protein: CASSPDLTSGTADTQYF.

J is TRBJ2-7 and V is TRBV12-3 or TRBV12-4; 11 positions match TRBD1. V trimming: 5 bases; J trimming: 7 bases; junction bases outside the gene matches: 22. This CDR3 is 19 amino acids long. The CDR3: CASSASRDRGIFWGREQYF. The CDR3 DNA reads as TGTGCCAGCAGTGCGTCCCGGGACAGGGGGATCTTTTGGGGTAGGGAGCAGTACTTC.

This clonotype was picked up a small number of times. V and J are TRBV19 and TRBJ2-7, with 8 bases identical to TRBD2. With 0 bases clipped from V and 3 bases from J, the junction kept 4 bases outside the gene matches. Germline CDR1 LNHDA, CDR2 SQIVND (reference sequence). The CDR3 has 15 residues. Here the CDR3 reads CASSIDPSGFYEQYF. DNA of the CDR3: TGTGCCAGTAGTATAGATCCTAGCGGGTTCTACGAGCAGTACTTC.

This chain joins TRBV7-9 and TRBJ2-2; D ambiguous. Germline V gene data show CDR1 as SEHNR and CDR2 as FQNEAQ (reference sequence). The CDR3 contains 14 residues. V was trimmed by 5 bases and J by 4 bases, leaving 11 bases between them. CDR3 loop: CASSRAGFTGELFF. Written as DNA, the CDR3 is TGTGCCAGCAGCAGGGCAGGTTTCACCGGGGAGCTGTTTTTT.

This clonotype was seen repeatedly, ten times or more. The CDR3 DNA reads TGCAGCGTTGAGGGGGACAGCTACAATGAGCAGTTCTTC. Translation gives CSVEGDSYNEQFF. The rearrangement links TRBV29-1 to TRBJ2-1; the match to TRBD1 covers 7 bases. Unmatched junction bases numbered 2, after V lost 3 bases and J lost 3 bases. The CDR3 loop spans 13 amino acids. Germline loops: CDR1 SQVTM, CDR2 ANQGSEA.

In this sample, this clonotype turned up many times. The genes are TRBV2 and TRBJ2-3, with 10 nucleotides matching TRBD2. This CDR3 has 16 amino acids. Germline V gene lookup returns CDR1 SNHLY and CDR2 FYNNEI. V was clipped by 5 bases and J by 3 bases; unmatched bases: 8. The CDR3, as DNA: TGTGCCAGCAGTCCTCAGGGACTAGCGAAGACAGATACGCAGTATTTT. Its translation: CASSPQGLAKTDTQYF.

Many counts were recorded for this clonotype. This chain links TRBV28 with TRBJ2-5; D assignment may be TRBD1 or TRBD2 (5 bases each). V was cut by 5 bases and J by 5 bases, with 18 bases left in between. The V gene's germline CDR1 is MDHEN and CDR2 SYDVKM. The CDR3 length is 15 residues. CDR3 DNA sequence: TGTGCCAGCAGTCGAATCCGGGACCTGAGGGAGACCCAGTACTTC. Translating gives CASSRIRDLRETQYF.

The chain employs TRBV11-2 and TRBJ1-3, with D tentatively TRBD1 (6 bases). The CDR3 runs to 15 residues. The germline gives CDR1 SGHAT, CDR2 FQNNGV. Between the trimmed V and J ends, which lost 5 bases and 1 base, there was a span of 12 bases. This CDR3 reads CASSITGFSGNTIYF. CDR3 sequence (DNA): TGTGCCAGCAGCATTACAGGGTTTTCTGGAAACACCATATATTTT.